This entry lists 23 T cell receptor beta chains sequenced from one sample in a study of response to subunit inactivated influenza vaccine. TCRdb recomputed calls from the RT-PCR reads with MiXCR, one row per CDR3 protein. The repertoire consists of 650,000 to 800,000 distinct CDR3 sequences, with less than 20% occurring once and the leading ten covering about 11%. Sequenced here: PBMCs from blood, sampled 4 to 6 days after vaccination. All receptors derive from a man between 45 and 60 years old who received an inactivated influenza vaccine.

The CDR3 DNA reads TGTGCCAGCAGTTACTCCGGGAGGGCAGCAGATACGCAGTATTTT. This translates into CASSYSGRAADTQYF. The V and J genes are TRBV6-5 and TRBJ2-3; 8 bases align to TRBD2. There are 15 residues in the CDR3. Germline CDR1 reads MNHEY; CDR2 reads SVGAGI. V was pared by 0 bases and J by 4 bases, with 3 bases of the junction left unmatched.

The V and J genes are TRBV20-1 and TRBJ2-6; D unresolved. Germline CDR1 DFQATT, CDR2 SNEGSKA (reference sequence). The CDR3 consists of 14 residues. Trimming shortened V by 5 bases and J by 0 bases, and 8 bases separated the two germline ends. The CDR3 spells CSASDFSGANVLTF. The CDR3 DNA sequence: TGCAGTGCTTCAGATTTCTCTGGGGCCAACGTCCTGACTTTC.

The V gene is TRBV7-9, the J gene TRBJ2-3; 11 bases align to TRBD1. After removal of 7 bases from V and 5 bases from J, the junction contained 8 bases not matched to a gene. Germline loops: CDR1 SEHNR, CDR2 FQNEAQ (reference sequence). The CDR3 has 15 residues. The CDR3 sequence: CASNPDRGRGDTQYF. CDR3 DNA sequence: TGTGCCAGCAACCCGGACAGGGGGCGAGGAGATACGCAGTATTTT.

This clonotype was seen only a few times. This chain connects TRBV7-8 to TRBJ2-1; perhaps TRBD1 as D (5 bases). The CDR3 sequence is 15 residues long. The V gene's germline CDR1 is SGHVS and CDR2 FQNEAQ. V lost 1 base and J 4 bases, leaving 11 bases between the germline ends. This CDR3 reads CASSLGRAGYNEQFF. The CDR3 DNA follows: TGTGCCAGCAGCTTAGGAAGGGCAGGGTACAATGAGCAGTTCTTC. The full variable domain, its missing parts supplied by reference TRBV7-8 and TRBJ2-1, is GAGVSQSPRYKVAKRGQDVALRCDPISGHVSLFWYQQALGQGPEFLTYFQNEAQLDKSGLPSDRFFAERPEGSVSTLKIQRTQQEDSAVYLCASSLGRAGYNEQFFGPGTRLTVL.

This clonotype has a handful of counts. J is TRBJ2-5 and V is TRBV20-1; 11 nucleotides align to TRBD2. CDR3 length equals 16 residues. The germline gives CDR1 DFQATT, CDR2 SNEGSKA (reference sequence). J lost 1 base, V lost 3 bases, and 7 bases had no gene match. CDR3 loop: CSARPIAGGPQETQYF. The CDR3 DNA sequence: TGCAGTGCTAGGCCTATAGCGGGGGGGCCCCAAGAGACCCAGTACTTC.

This clonotype was detected only a few times. The rearrangement joins TRBV5-4 to TRBJ2-1, with TRBD1 matching over 7 bases. Looked up from germline, CDR1 is SGHNT and CDR2 is YYREEE (reference sequence). The ends lost 4 bases at V and 0 bases at J; junction bases unmatched: 4. The CDR3 sequence is 15 residues long. CDR3 sequence reads: CASSIGQVSYNEQFF. The CDR3 coding sequence is TGTGCCAGCAGCATAGGACAGGTCTCCTACAATGAGCAGTTCTTC.

This clonotype was recorded a few times. CDR3 nucleotides: TGTGCCAGCAGCCCTGGGAAGGGATACAATGAGCAGTTCTTC. Translated: CASSPGKGYNEQFF. The gene calls are TRBV7-9 and TRBJ2-1; no reliable D call. The V and J ends lost 5 bases and 4 bases respectively, with 12 bases between them. Germline CDR1 is SEHNR and CDR2 is FQNEAQ (reference sequence). The CDR3 runs to 14 residues.

In its sample, this clonotype was seen many times. The CDR3 DNA follows: TGCAGCGTTGGGGGAGCGGGGGCCAACACAGATACGCAGTATTTT. Translation: CSVGGAGANTDTQYF. The chain carries TRBV29-1 and TRBJ2-3; 8 bases agree with TRBD2. This CDR3 contains 15 residues. Germline assignment: CDR1 SQVTM and CDR2 ANQGSEA. V trimming: 4 bases; J trimming: 2 bases; junction bases outside the gene matches: 8.

This clonotype was counted between two and nine times. The chain recombines TRBV5-1 with TRBJ2-5; D tentatively fits TRBD1 or TRBD2 (5 bases each). The CDR3 has 14 amino acids. V was pared by 6 bases and J by 4 bases, with 16 bases between. CDR1 and CDR2 from the germline V gene are SGHRS and YFSETQ. This chain's CDR3 is CASTTGQGRETQYF. CDR3 DNA: TGCGCCAGCACTACTGGCCAGGGACGAGAGACCCAGTACTTC.

The chain couples TRBV5-1 to TRBJ1-4; possible D gene TRBD1, 6 bases. Germline CDR1 and CDR2: SGHRS and YFSETQ. Between the trimmed V and J ends, which lost 3 bases and 4 bases, there was a span of 13 bases. This CDR3 is built from 15 residues. The CDR3 loop is CASSSNQGSNEKLFF. The CDR3 DNA reads as TGCGCCAGCAGCTCCAATCAGGGGAGTAATGAAAAACTGTTTTTT.

The J gene is TRBJ2-1, the V gene TRBV9; tentative D call: TRBD2 (6 bases). The CDR3 covers 15 residues. Germline V gene lookup returns CDR1 SGDLS and CDR2 YYNGEE. V gave up 0 bases and J gave up 3 bases, with 10 bases separating them. The CDR3 here is CASSVERESYNEQFF. The CDR3 nucleotides are TGTGCCAGCAGCGTAGAACGGGAGAGCTACAATGAGCAGTTCTTC.

The chain combines TRBV7-9 with TRBJ2-3, with 13 bases fitting TRBD2. The CDR3 is 17 amino acids. V shed 5 bases, J shed 0 bases, and the junction held 5 bases outside the gene matches. Germline CDR1 and CDR2: SEHNR and FQNEAQ (reference sequence). The DNA of the CDR3 is TGTGCCAGCAGCCCGAGGACTAGCGGGGGTAGCACAGATACGCAGTATTTT. Encoded protein: CASSPRTSGGSTDTQYF.

This clonotype was found a few times. V is TRBV4-1 and J is TRBJ1-1; D is undetermined. The germline gives CDR1 MGHRA, CDR2 YSYEKL. The CDR3 extends over 14 amino acids. Trimming took 2 bases from V and 6 from J, leaving 13 bases between them. The CDR3 DNA sequence: TGCGCCAGCAGCCAATCTTGGACGGGCGCTGAAGCTTTCTTT. The encoded protein is CASSQSWTGAEAFF.

The chain couples TRBV5-1 to TRBJ2-3; D gene uncertain. CDR1 is SGHRS and CDR2 is YFSETQ in the germline V gene. V was cut by 2 bases and J by 6 bases, with 13 bases left in between. The CDR3 runs to 14 residues. The CDR3 loop is CASSFGQERDTQYF. The CDR3 DNA is TGCGCCAGCAGCTTTGGTCAGGAAAGGGATACGCAGTATTTT. The full variable domain, in which reference TRBV5-1 and TRBJ2-3 provide the parts outside the CDR3, is KAGVTQTPRYLIKTRGQQVTLSCSPISGHRSVSWYQQTPGQGLQFLFEYFSETQRNKGNFPGRFSGRQFSNSRSEMNVSTLELGDSALYLCASSFGQERDTQYFGPGTRLTVL.

The chain uses TRBV24-1 and TRBJ2-3; TRBD1 is a possible D gene (5 bases). The CDR3 sequence is 16 residues long. V lost 0 bases to trimming and J lost 0 bases, with 9 bases between them. In germline, CDR1 is KGHDR, CDR2 SFDVKD. The CDR3 nucleotides read TGTGCCACCAGTGATTTGGCAGGGAAAAGCACAGATACGCAGTATTTT. Amino acid sequence: CATSDLAGKSTDTQYF.

The chain couples TRBV28 to TRBJ2-1, with D unclear. The CDR3 consists of 19 residues. Trimming took 7 bases from V and 9 from J, leaving 34 bases between them. The germline V gene encodes CDR1 MDHEN and CDR2 SYDVKM. This CDR3 is CASKERVGQALHLYGEQFF. CDR3 nucleotide sequence: TGTGCCAGCAAGGAACGGGTTGGCCAAGCGCTCCACCTCTACGGTGAGCAGTTCTTC. The full variable domain, its missing parts supplied by reference TRBV28 and TRBJ2-1, is DVKVTQSSRYLVKRTGEKVFLECVQDMDHENMFWYRQDPGLGLRLIYFSYDVKMKEKGDIPEGYSVSREKKERFSLILESASTNQTSMYLCASKERVGQALHLYGEQFFGPGTRLTVL.

On this clonotype itself: The junction departs from the called germline gene at one end, perhaps through a read error. V and J are TRBV10-3 and TRBJ2-4; 7 positions match TRBD1. This CDR3 is 16 amino acids long. Germline V gives CDR1 ENHRY, CDR2 SYGVKD. The CDR3 sequence: CAISEMAGGTKNVQYF. The CDR3 nucleotides read TGTGCCATCAGTGAGATGGCAGGGGGAACCAAAAACGTTCAGTACTTC.

V and J are TRBV7-9 and TRBJ2-3, with TRBD2 as a possible D gene (7 bases). CDR3 size: 12 residues. Deletions cut 4 bases from V and 8 bases from J, with 10 bases between. In germline, CDR1 is SEHNR, CDR2 FQNEAQ (reference sequence). This chain's CDR3 is CASSSGEGTQYF. The CDR3 nucleotides are TGTGCCAGCAGCTCAGGGGAGGGTACGCAGTATTTT.

This clonotype was counted between two and nine times. The chain links TRBV7-2 to TRBJ2-1; 7 nucleotides agree with TRBD2. Looked up from germline, CDR1 is SGHTA and CDR2 is FQGNSA. This CDR3 contains 15 residues. The ends lost 3 bases at V and 8 bases at J; junction bases unmatched: 10. CDR3 protein: CASSLGPRAGYEQFF. In DNA, the CDR3 is TGTGCCAGCAGCTTGGGCCCTCGAGCGGGGTATGAGCAGTTCTTC.

This clonotype was detected many times. The rearrangement links TRBV5-1 to TRBJ2-6; maybe TRBD1 (6 bases). The CDR3 has 16 amino acids. V was shortened by 1 base and J by 4 bases, with 12 bases between the two germline ends. CDR1 and CDR2 (germline): SGHRS, YFSETQ. The CDR3 nucleotides read TGCGCCAGCAGCTTGAGGGGGTTGAGAGGGGCCAACGTCCTGACTTTC. It is translated as CASSLRGLRGANVLTF.

About this clonotype itself: In this CDR3 the conserved last residue, phenylalanine or tryptophan, is missing, so a read error is likely. V and J are TRBV20-1 and TRBJ2-5; D is possibly TRBD2 (6 bases). The V end lost 5 bases, the J end lost 5 bases, and 21 bases lay between the germline ends. Germline V lookup: CDR1 DFQATT, CDR2 SNEGSKA (reference sequence). The CDR3 contains 15 residues. This chain's CDR3 is CSARPDASAFETQYV. The CDR3, as DNA: TGCAGTGCTCGCCCCGACGCTAGCGCGTTCGAGACCCAGTACGTC.

The rearrangement joins TRBV13 to TRBJ2-7; D unresolved. The CDR3 runs to 15 residues. In germline, CDR1 is PRHDT, CDR2 FYEKMQ (reference sequence). V was pared by 5 bases and J by 2 bases, with 16 bases between. In DNA form, the CDR3 reads TGTGCCAGCAGCGCCGGTTACCGAGAGACCTACGAGCAGTACTTC. Residues: CASSAGYRETYEQYF.

This sequence joins TRBV24-1 and TRBJ2-5; the match to TRBD1 covers 7 bases. V lost 3 bases, J lost 1 base, and 4 bases stayed unmatched. The CDR3 contains 15 residues. The germline V gene encodes CDR1 KGHDR and CDR2 SFDVKD. The CDR3 nucleotides are TGTGCCACCAGTGATAGGACAGGATTCCAAGAGACCCAGTACTTC. It codes for CATSDRTGFQETQYF.